Sequencing of this TCR beta chain was carried out in a study of T cell repertoires in cytomegalovirus infection. On this clonotype itself: Its antigen is as yet unknown.

The CDR3 loop spans 18 amino acids. Trimming cost V 0 bases and J 4 bases, with 21 bases left between them. Germline CDR1 MNHEY, CDR2 SVGAGI. TCRdb reprocessed the reads with MiXCR, giving one entry per CDR3 protein. The sample has roughly 45,000 distinct CDR3 sequences; roughly 20% are singletons. The V gene is TRBV6-5, the J gene TRBJ1-2, with a tentative D call TRBD1 (6 bases). This TCR derives from a human donor in good health (CMV status not recorded). Some clones in this sample may be carry-over from other donors' samples. The input for sequencing was CD8+ T cells from cultured PBMCs, taken from culture after CMV antigen stimulation. Here the CDR3 reads CASSYSLHDPGQIYGYTF. CDR3 DNA: TGTGCCAGCAGTTACTCGTTGCATGACCCCGGACAGATCTATGGCTACACCTTC.